This passage covers 11 T cell receptor beta chains from one sample sequenced in a study of blood T cell repertoires in COVID-19. Generated by immunoSEQ multiplex PCR, the TCRdb table keeps only in-frame clones and is missing some. Counted here are about 32,000 clones, 80% to 90% occurring once; the ten biggest clones make up about 5.9%. The sample was peripheral blood. These receptors came from a woman older than 75 with active or convalescent COVID-19.

The rearrangement uses TRBV5-1 and TRBJ2-1; D perhaps matches TRBD1 (6 bases). The CDR3 totals 15 residues. Germline lookup yields CDR1 SGHRS and CDR2 YFSETQ. The V and J ends lost 0 bases and 4 bases respectively, with 11 bases between them. CDR3 nucleotide sequence: TGCGCCAGCAGCTTGGAGAGGACAGAATACAATGAGCAGTTCTTC. It yields the protein CASSLERTEYNEQFF.

This chain connects TRBV7-2 to TRBJ2-1, with TRBD2 matching 7 bases. With 4 bases clipped from V and 7 bases from J, the junction kept 7 bases outside the gene matches. The CDR3 runs to 14 residues. The V gene's germline CDR1 is SGHTA and CDR2 FQGNSA. CDR3 region: CASSSTGGRNEQFF. In nucleotides, the CDR3 is TGTGCCAGCAGCTCTACTGGCGGGAGAAATGAGCAGTTCTTC. Full variable domain (rest looked up from reference TRBV7-2 and TRBJ2-1): GAGVSQSPSNKVTEKGKDVELRCDPISGHTALYWYRQSLGQGLEFLIYFQGNSAPDKSGLPSDRFSAERTGGSVSTLTIQRTQQEDSAVYLCASSSTGGRNEQFFGPGTRLTVL.

This chain uses TRBV27 with TRBJ1-4; 11 bases are a match to TRBD1. The V gene end was trimmed by 5 bases and the J gene end by 8 bases; junction bases not matched to a gene: 7. Germline values: CDR1 MNHEY, CDR2 SMNVEV (reference sequence). This CDR3 has 15 residues. The CDR3 nucleotides are TGTGCCAGCAGTGGTTGGGGACAGGGGGAGGAAAAACTGTTTTTT. Protein product: CASSGWGQGEEKLFF. The complete variable domain, with remaining parts taken from reference TRBV27 and TRBJ1-4, reads EAQVTQNPRYLITVTGKKLTVTCSQNMNHEYMSWYRQDPGLGLRQIYYSMNVEVTDKGDVPEGYKVSRKEKRNFPLILESPSPNQTSLYFCASSGWGQGEEKLFFGSGTQLSVL.

The chain joins TRBV5-1 to TRBJ2-7, with 8 nucleotides matching TRBD2. The CDR3 totals 15 residues. Germline V gene sequence: CDR1 SGHRS, CDR2 YFSETQ. V shed 0 bases and J 0 bases; nucleotides not matched to a gene: 2. This chain's CDR3 is CASSLAGGSSYEQYF. For the CDR3, the DNA is TGCGCCAGCAGCTTGGCGGGGGGGAGCTCCTACGAGCAGTACTTC.

This clone was observed a single time. The chain combines TRBV29-1 with TRBJ2-2; TRBD2 might be the D (6 bases). Trimming left V 6 bases short and J 0 bases short, with 8 bases between. The CDR3 extends over 13 amino acids. CDR1 and CDR2 from the germline V gene are SQVTM and ANQGSEA. The CDR3 spells CSVGLTNTGELFF. The CDR3 DNA is TGCAGCGTCGGACTAACGAACACCGGGGAGCTGTTTTTT.

The rearrangement links TRBV15 to TRBJ1-6; TRBD1 agrees at 8 bases. V shed 1 base and J 9 bases; nucleotides not matched to a gene: 5. Per the germline V gene, CDR1 is LNHNV and CDR2 is YYDKDF (reference sequence). The CDR3 is made up of 15 amino acids. The CDR3 spells CATSRVRDRRSPLHF. In nucleotides, the CDR3 is TGTGCCACCAGCAGAGTAAGGGACAGGCGTTCACCCCTCCACTTT.

The chain's CDR3 is CATRLAGGSYEQYF. The DNA for the CDR3 is TGTGCCACCAGACTAGCGGGGGGATCCTACGAGCAGTACTTC. The chain combines TRBV15 with TRBJ2-7, with TRBD2 matching 12 bases. The length of the CDR3 is 14 residues. J lost 1 base, V lost 6 bases, and 1 base had no gene match. Germline CDR1 and CDR2: LNHNV and YYDKDF (reference sequence).

V is TRBV24-1 and J is TRBJ2-1; D is undetermined. CDR3 length: 16 amino acids. Germline CDR1 and CDR2: KGHDR and SFDVKD. Trimming cost V 2 bases and J 2 bases, with 12 bases left between them. The CDR3 here is CATSDSVYPTYNEQFF. The CDR3, as DNA: TGTGCCACCAGTGATTCGGTTTACCCTACCTACAATGAGCAGTTCTTC.

This clone showed up just a few times. The genes are TRBV27 and TRBJ2-7; possibly TRBD1 for D (5 bases). The ends were cut back, 7 bases at V and 0 bases at J, with 10 bases in the middle. Germline CDR1 reads MNHEY; CDR2 reads SMNVEV (reference sequence). CDR3 length: 13 amino acids. This CDR3 is CASTGHSSYEQYF. CDR3 nucleotides: TGTGCCAGCACCGGACACAGCTCCTACGAGCAGTACTTC.

The chain combines TRBV6-4 with TRBJ1-3; no clear D gene. The CDR3 contains 15 residues. V lost 6 bases and J 2 bases, leaving 14 bases between the germline ends. Germline V gene data show CDR1 as MRHNA and CDR2 as SNTAGT. The DNA of the CDR3 is TGTGCCAGCAGGGACGGGCGTCGGCCTGGAAACACCATATATTTT. Amino acids: CASRDGRRPGNTIYF.

This rearrangement joins TRBV12-3 or TRBV12-4 to TRBJ1-2, with a weak D call TRBD1 (6 bases). The CDR3 consists of 13 residues. Trimming took off 5 bases at V and 7 bases at J, with 14 bases between the two ends. The CDR3 DNA sequence: TGTGCCAGCAGTCTTGACAGGAACACTGGCTACACCTTC. Its protein product is CASSLDRNTGYTF.